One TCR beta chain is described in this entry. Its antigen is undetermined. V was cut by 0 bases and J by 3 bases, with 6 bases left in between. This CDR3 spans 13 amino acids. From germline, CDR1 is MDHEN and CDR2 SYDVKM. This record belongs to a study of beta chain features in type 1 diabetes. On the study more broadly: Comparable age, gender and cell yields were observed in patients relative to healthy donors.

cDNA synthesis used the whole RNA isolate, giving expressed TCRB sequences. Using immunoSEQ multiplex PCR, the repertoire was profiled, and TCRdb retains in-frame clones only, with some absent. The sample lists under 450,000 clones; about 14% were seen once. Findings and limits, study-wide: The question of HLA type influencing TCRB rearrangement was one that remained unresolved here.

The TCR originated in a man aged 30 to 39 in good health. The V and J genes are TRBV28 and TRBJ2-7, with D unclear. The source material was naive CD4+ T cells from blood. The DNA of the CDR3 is TGTGCCAGCAGTTTATGGCCAGGCTACGAGCAGTACTTC. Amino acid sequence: CASSLWPGYEQYF.